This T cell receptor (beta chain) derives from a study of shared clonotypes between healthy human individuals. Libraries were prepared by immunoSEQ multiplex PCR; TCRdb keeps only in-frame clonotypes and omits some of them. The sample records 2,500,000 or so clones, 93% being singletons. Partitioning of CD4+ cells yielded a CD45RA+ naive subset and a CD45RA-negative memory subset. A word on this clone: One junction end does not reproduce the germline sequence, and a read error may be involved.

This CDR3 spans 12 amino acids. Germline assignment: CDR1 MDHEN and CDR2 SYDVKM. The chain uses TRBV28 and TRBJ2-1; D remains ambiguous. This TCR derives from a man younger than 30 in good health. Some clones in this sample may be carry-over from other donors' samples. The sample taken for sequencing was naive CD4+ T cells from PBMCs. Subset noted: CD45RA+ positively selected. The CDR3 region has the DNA TGTGCCTGCAGCGCACCCTACAATGAGCAGTTCTTC. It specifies CACSAPYNEQFF.